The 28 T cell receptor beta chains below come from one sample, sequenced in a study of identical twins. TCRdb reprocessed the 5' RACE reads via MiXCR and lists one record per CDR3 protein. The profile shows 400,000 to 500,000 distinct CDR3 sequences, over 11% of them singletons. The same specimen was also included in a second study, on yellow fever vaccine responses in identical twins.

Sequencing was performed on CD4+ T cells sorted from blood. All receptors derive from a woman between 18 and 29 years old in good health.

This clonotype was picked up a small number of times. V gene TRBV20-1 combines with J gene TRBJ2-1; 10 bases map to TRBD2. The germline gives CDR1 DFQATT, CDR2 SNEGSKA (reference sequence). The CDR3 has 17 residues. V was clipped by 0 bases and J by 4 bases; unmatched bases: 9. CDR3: CSARDTSGVIGYNEQFF. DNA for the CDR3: TGCAGTGCTAGAGATACTAGCGGGGTAATAGGTTACAATGAGCAGTTCTTC.

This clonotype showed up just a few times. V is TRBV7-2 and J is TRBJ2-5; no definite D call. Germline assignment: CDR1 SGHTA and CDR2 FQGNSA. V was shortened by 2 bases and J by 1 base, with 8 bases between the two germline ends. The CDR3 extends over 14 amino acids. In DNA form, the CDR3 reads TGTGCCAGCAGCTTACAGGCGTCCCAAGAGACCCAGTACTTC. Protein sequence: CASSLQASQETQYF.

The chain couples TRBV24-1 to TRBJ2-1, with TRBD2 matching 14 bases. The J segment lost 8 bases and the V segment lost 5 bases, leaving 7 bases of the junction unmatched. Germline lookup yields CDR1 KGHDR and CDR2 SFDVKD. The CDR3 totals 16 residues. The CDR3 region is CATSGRLAGGVDEQFF. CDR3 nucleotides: TGTGCCACCAGTGGCCGACTAGCGGGAGGGGTAGATGAGCAGTTCTTC.

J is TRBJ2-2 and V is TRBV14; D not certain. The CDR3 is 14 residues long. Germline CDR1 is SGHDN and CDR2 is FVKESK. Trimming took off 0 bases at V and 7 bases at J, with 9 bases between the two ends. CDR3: CASSQDLIVGELFF. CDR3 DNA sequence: TGTGCCAGCAGCCAAGATCTTATCGTCGGGGAGCTGTTTTTT.

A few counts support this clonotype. The CDR3 region has the DNA TGTGCCATCAGTGATGGGGGGCTCACTAATGAAAAACTGTTTTTT. The encoded protein is CAISDGGLTNEKLFF. The V and J genes are TRBV10-3 and TRBJ1-4, with D perhaps matching TRBD1 (6 bases). The germline gives CDR1 ENHRY, CDR2 SYGVKD. V dropped 3 bases and J dropped 2 bases, with 10 bases sitting between them. This CDR3 spans 15 amino acids.

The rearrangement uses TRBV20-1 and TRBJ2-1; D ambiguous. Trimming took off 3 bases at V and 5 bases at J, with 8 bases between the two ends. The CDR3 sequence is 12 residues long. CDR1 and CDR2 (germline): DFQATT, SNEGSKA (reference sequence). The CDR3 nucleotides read TGCAGTGCTAGGGTCAGGAACAATGAGCAGTTCTTC. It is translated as CSARVRNNEQFF.

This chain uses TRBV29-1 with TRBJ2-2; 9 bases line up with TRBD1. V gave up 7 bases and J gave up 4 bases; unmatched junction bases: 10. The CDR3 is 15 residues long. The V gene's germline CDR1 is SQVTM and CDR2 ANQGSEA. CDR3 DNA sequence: TGCAGCGCTACAATTGGGACAGGGATCACCGGGGAGCTGTTTTTT. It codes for CSATIGTGITGELFF.

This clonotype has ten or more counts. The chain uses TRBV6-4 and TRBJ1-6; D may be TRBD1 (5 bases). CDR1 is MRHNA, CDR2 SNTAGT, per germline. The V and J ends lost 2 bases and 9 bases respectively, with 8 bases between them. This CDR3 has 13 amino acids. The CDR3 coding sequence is TGTGCCAGCAGTGACAGGGGAGGTTCACCCCTCCACTTT. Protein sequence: CASSDRGGSPLHF.

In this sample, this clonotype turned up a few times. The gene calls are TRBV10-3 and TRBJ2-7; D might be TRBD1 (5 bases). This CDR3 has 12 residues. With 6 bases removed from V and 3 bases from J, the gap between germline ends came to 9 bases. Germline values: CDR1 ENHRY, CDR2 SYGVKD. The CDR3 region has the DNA TGTGCCATCAGCCAGGGTGGCTACGAGCAGTACTTC. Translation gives CAISQGGYEQYF.

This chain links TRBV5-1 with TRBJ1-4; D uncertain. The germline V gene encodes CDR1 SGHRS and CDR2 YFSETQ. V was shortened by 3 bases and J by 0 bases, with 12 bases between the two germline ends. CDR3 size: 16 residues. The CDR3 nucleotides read TGCGCCAGCAGCTCCTTGGGGTTTTCAACTAATGAAAAACTGTTTTTT. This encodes CASSSLGFSTNEKLFF.

CDR3: CASSQKASGSYEQYF. DNA of the CDR3: TGTGCCAGTAGTCAGAAGGCTAGCGGGAGCTACGAGCAGTACTTC. The chain recombines TRBV19 with TRBJ2-7, with 10 bases that match TRBD2. V was pared by 5 bases and J by 3 bases, with 7 bases of the junction left unmatched. The germline V gene has CDR1 LNHDA and CDR2 SQIVND (reference sequence). The CDR3 has 15 residues.

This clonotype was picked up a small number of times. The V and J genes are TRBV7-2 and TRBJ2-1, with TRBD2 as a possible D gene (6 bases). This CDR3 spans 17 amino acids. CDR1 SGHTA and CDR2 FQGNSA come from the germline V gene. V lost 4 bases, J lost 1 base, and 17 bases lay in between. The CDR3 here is CASSSRVLGTSYNEQFF. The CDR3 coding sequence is TGTGCCAGCAGCTCCCGAGTTCTGGGGACTTCCTACAATGAGCAGTTCTTC.

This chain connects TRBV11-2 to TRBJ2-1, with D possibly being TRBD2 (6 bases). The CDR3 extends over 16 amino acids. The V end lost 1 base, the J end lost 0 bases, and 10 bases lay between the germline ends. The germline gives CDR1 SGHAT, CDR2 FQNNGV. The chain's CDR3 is CASSLGRAGSYNEQFF. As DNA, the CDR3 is TGTGCCAGCAGCTTAGGGAGGGCCGGCTCCTACAATGAGCAGTTCTTC.

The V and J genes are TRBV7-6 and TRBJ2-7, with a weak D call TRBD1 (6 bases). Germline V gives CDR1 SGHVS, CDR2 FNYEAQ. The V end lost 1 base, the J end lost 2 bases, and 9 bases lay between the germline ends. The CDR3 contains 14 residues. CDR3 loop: CASSLVEGAYEQYF. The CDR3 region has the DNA TGTGCCAGCAGCTTAGTTGAGGGGGCCTACGAGCAGTACTTC.

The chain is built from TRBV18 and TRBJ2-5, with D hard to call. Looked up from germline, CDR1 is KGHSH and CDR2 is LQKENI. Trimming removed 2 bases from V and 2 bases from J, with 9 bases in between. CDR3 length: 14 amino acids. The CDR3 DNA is TGTGCCAGCTCACCAATGGCAAATCAAGAGACCCAGTACTTC. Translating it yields CASSPMANQETQYF. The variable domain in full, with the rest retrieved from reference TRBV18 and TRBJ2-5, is NAGVMQNPRHLVRRRGQEARLRCSPMKGHSHVYWYRQLPEEGLKFMVYLQKENIIDESGMPKERFSAEFPKEGPSILRIQQVVRGDSAAYFCASSPMANQETQYFGPGTRLLVL.

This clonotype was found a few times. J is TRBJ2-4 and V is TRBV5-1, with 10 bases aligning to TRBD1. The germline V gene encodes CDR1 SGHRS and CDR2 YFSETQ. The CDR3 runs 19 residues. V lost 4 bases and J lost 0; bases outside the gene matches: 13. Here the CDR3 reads CASSLTGGGSLIAKNIQYF. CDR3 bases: TGCGCCAGCAGCCTGACAGGGGGCGGGTCCCTAATAGCCAAAAACATTCAGTACTTC.

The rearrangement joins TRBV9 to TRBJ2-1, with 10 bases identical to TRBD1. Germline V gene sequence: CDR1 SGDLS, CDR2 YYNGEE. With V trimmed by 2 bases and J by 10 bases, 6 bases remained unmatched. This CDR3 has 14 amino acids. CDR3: CASSVGTGVREQFF. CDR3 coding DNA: TGTGCCAGCAGCGTTGGGACAGGGGTTCGCGAGCAGTTCTTC.

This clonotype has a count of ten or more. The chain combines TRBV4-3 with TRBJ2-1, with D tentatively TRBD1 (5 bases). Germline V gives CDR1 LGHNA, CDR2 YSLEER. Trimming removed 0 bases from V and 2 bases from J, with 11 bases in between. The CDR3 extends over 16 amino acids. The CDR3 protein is CASSQDTTAPYNEQFF. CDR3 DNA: TGCGCCAGCAGCCAAGATACGACAGCTCCCTACAATGAGCAGTTCTTC.

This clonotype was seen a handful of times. This CDR3 is CAIRLGQGPEQYF. The DNA of the CDR3 is TGTGCCATCAGATTAGGACAGGGCCCCGAGCAGTACTTC. This chain uses TRBV10-3 with TRBJ2-7, with 8 bases aligning to TRBD1. The CDR3 is 13 residues long. The germline V gene encodes CDR1 ENHRY and CDR2 SYGVKD. J was trimmed by 6 bases and V by 6 bases; bases with no gene match: 7.

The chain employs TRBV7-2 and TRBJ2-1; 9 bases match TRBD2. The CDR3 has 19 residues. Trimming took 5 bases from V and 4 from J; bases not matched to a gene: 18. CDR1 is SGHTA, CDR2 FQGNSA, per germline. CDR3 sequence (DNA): TGTGCCAGCAGCCAAGCGGGGGGCGGGAGATTAATAGGATACAATGAGCAGTTCTTC. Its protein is CASSQAGGGRLIGYNEQFF. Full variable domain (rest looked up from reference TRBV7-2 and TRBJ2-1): GAGVSQSPSNKVTEKGKDVELRCDPISGHTALYWYRQSLGQGLEFLIYFQGNSAPDKSGLPSDRFSAERTGGSVSTLTIQRTQQEDSAVYLCASSQAGGGRLIGYNEQFFGPGTRLTVL.

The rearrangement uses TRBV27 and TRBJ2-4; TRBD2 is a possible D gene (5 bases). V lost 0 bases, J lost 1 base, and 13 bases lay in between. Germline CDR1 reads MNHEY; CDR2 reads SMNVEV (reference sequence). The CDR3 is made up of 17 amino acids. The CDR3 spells CASSLSSGMGAKNIQYF. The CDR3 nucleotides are TGTGCCAGCAGTTTATCCTCGGGGATGGGGGCCAAAAACATTCAGTACTTC.

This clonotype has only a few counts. CDR3 loop: CASSLNGRETQYF. CDR3 DNA: TGTGCCAGCAGTTTAAACGGCCGGGAGACCCAGTACTTC. The rearrangement links TRBV12-3 or TRBV12-4 to TRBJ2-5, with D uncertain. The CDR3 spans 13 residues. V was cut by 2 bases and J by 5 bases, with 9 bases left in between.

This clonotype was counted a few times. CDR3 sequence reads: CATSVYRVGTEAFF. CDR3 DNA sequence: TGTGCCACCAGTGTTTACAGGGTTGGCACTGAAGCTTTCTTT. The chain links TRBV24-1 to TRBJ1-1, with D possibly TRBD1 on 6 matching bases. CDR1 KGHDR and CDR2 SFDVKD come from the germline V gene. Trimming pared 5 bases from V and 4 bases from J, leaving 13 bases between. There are 14 residues in the CDR3.

In DNA form, the CDR3 reads TGTGCCAGCAGTACGAGAAGAAGCAATCAGCCCCAGCATTTT. This codes for CASSTRRSNQPQHF. This chain links TRBV27 with TRBJ1-5; D uncertain. CDR3 length equals 14 residues. V was cut by 5 bases and J by 1 base, with 9 bases left in between. CDR1 and CDR2 from the germline V gene are MNHEY and SMNVEV (reference sequence).

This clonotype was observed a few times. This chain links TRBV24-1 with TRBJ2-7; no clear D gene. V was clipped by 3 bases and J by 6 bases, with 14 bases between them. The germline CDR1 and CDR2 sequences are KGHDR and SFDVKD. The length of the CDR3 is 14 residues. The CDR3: CATSDPAHGSEQYF. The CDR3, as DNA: TGTGCCACCAGTGATCCGGCCCACGGATCCGAGCAGTACTTC.

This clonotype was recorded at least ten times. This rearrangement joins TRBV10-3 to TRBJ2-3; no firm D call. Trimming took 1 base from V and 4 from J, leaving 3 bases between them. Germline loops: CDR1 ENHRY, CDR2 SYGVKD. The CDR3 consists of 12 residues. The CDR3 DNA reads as TGTGCCATCAGTGAGTTAGCAGATACGCAGTATTTT. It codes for CAISELADTQYF.

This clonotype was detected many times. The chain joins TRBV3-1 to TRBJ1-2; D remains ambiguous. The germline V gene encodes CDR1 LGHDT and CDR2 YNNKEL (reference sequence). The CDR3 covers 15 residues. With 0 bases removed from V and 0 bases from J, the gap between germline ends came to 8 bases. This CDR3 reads CASSQDTRANYGYTF. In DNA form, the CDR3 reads TGTGCCAGCAGCCAAGATACCCGAGCTAACTATGGCTACACCTTC. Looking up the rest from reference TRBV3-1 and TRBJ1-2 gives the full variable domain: DTAVSQTPKYLVTQMGNDKSIKCEQNLGHDTMYWYKQDSKKFLKIMFSYNNKELIINETVPNRFSPKSPDKAHLNLHINSLELGDSAVYFCASSQDTRANYGYTFGSGTRLTVV.

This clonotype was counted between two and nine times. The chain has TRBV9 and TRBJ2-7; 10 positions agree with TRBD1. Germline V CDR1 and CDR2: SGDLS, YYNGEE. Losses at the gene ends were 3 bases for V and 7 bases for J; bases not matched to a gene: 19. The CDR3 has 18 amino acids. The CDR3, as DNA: TGTGCCAGCAGCGGCAACCGCGGGACAGGGGCTCAAACAGGGGAGCAGTACTTC. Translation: CASSGNRGTGAQTGEQYF.